These T cell receptor beta chains were read from a single sample in a study of STAT5B mutations in CD4+ large granular lymphocyte leukemia. The assay was immunoSEQ multiplex PCR, and TCRdb's table has in-frame clones only and misses some. This sample has approximately 40,000 clones, with more than 80% found just once. Sequencing input: CD4+ T cells from blood buffy coats. Source of these receptors: a human donor in good health. The CDR3 runs from the conserved cysteine through the conserved F or W. The D gene is left open where the match is weak. A clone size is listed for some rows: how often the clone was seen (once, few, many), or a class if it is expanded.

>TRBV10-3|TRBJ2-3|once|.
TGTGCCATCAGTGAGACGGCAGGGATGACAGATACGCAGTATTTT
CAISETAGMTDTQYF
>TRBV19|TRBJ2-7|few|.
TGTGCCAGTAGTATATCCGGGCAACCCACCTACGAGCAGTACTTC
CASSISGQPTYEQYF
>TRBV19|TRBJ1-1|.|TRBD1
TGTGCCAGTAGTATAAGGGACAGGCGGCCCGTCTCTCACCCCCAGGGTGAAGCTTTCTTT
CASSIRDRRPVSHPQGEAFF
>TRBV7-9|TRBJ2-1|.|.
TGTGCCAGCAGTATTAGCGTCTCCTACAATGAGCAGTTCTTC
CASSISVSYNEQFF
>TRBV6-1|TRBJ1-2|.|.
TGTGCCAGCAGTGAACACCACAACTATGGCTACACCTTC
CASSEHHNYGYTF
>TRBV5-1|TRBJ2-5|.|.
TGCGCCAGCAGACCCCCCGGGACTCTGCGGGAGACCCAGTACTTC
CASRPPGTLRETQYF
>TRBV18|TRBJ2-3|.|.
TGTGCCAGCTCACCACAGGGCAGCCCTTCCACAGATACGCAGTATTTT
CASSPQGSPSTDTQYF
>TRBV11-3|TRBJ2-5|.|TRBD2
TGTGCCAGCAGCCTCGGACTAGCGGGAGGGCCGGAGACCCAGTACTTC
CASSLGLAGGPETQYF
>TRBV5-1|TRBJ2-1|.|TRBD2
TGCGCCAGCAGCTCGGGGGGGGGTAGAGACAATGAGCAGTTCTTC
CASSSGGGRDNEQFF
>TRBV7-8|TRBJ2-7|.|.
TGTGCCAGCAGCTTAGCCTACAATACCCCCCACGAGCAGTACTTC
CASSLAYNTPHEQYF
>TRBV7-6|TRBJ2-5|.|.
TGTGCCAGCAGCTTAGAGTTGAGGGCCCAGTACTTC
CASSLELRAQYF
>TRBV28|TRBJ1-6|.|.
TGTGCCAGCACCCCGGACGGACAAAATTCACCCCTCCACTTT
CASTPDGQNSPLHF
>TRBV4-1|TRBJ1-5|.|TRBD1
TGCGCCAGCAGCCAGGCAGGACAGGGGGCAGGTCATCAGCCCCAGCATTTT
CASSQAGQGAGHQPQHF
>TRBV6-1|TRBJ1-2|few|.
TGTGCCAGCAGTGTGACGGCTAACTATGGCTACACCTTC
CASSVTANYGYTF
>TRBV6-5|TRBJ2-7|.|TRBD1
TGTGCCAGCCAGACAGGGAACTACGAGCAGTACTTC
CASQTGNYEQYF
>TRBV7-9|TRBJ2-1|.|.
TGTGCCCCGGGCGTCAATGAGCAGTTCTTC
CAPGVNEQFF
>TRBV4-3|TRBJ1-4|.|.
TGCGCCAGCAGCCAAGGGAGGCCGGGCACTAATGAAAAACTGTTTTTT
CASSQGRPGTNEKLFF
>TRBV7-2|TRBJ2-2|.|TRBD1
TGTGCCAGCAGCTTTCAGGGGGCGCTGACCGGGGAGCTGTTTTTT
CASSFQGALTGELFF
>TRBV29-1|TRBJ2-1|.|.
TGCAGCGTTGAACTGGACACCAACTCCTACAATGAGCAGTTCTTC
CSVELDTNSYNEQFF
>TRBV6-1|TRBJ1-5|.|.
TGTGCCAGCAGTCCCGCGAGGGGTGCGCAGCCCCAGCATTTT
CASSPARGAQPQHF
>TRBV6-6|TRBJ1-5|few|.
TGTGCCAGCAGTTACGTGGGGAATGGCAATCAGCCCCAGCATTTT
CASSYVGNGNQPQHF